The present T cell receptor beta chain was sequenced within a study of blood T cell repertoires in COVID-19. At the level of the study: There were acute and convalescent COVID-19 samples, and they came from the United States, Italy and Spain.

The V gene's germline CDR1 is SNHLY and CDR2 FYNNEI. Deletions cut 10 bases from V and 5 bases from J, with 17 bases between. There are 14 residues in the CDR3. Original analysis: By means of reference gene primer amplification, nucleated cell counts were estimated. Data came from immunoSEQ multiplex PCR; TCRdb stores just in-frame clones and leaves some out. The D gene and trimming were derived from the DNA, and the V and J assignments and clone size from that table. The top ten clones hold 2% to 2.5% of a sample with approximately 260,000 clones, roughly nine tenths of them seen once. The genes are TRBV2 and TRBJ1-4, with D possibly matching TRBD1 (6 bases). Sequences were obtained from peripheral blood. This clonotype originated in a man in his forties or fifties with acute or convalescent COVID-19. The CDR3 nucleotides are TGTGCCACCCTCCCAGGGGCAGGAAATGAAAAACTGTTTTTT. Its protein product is CATLPGAGNEKLFF.